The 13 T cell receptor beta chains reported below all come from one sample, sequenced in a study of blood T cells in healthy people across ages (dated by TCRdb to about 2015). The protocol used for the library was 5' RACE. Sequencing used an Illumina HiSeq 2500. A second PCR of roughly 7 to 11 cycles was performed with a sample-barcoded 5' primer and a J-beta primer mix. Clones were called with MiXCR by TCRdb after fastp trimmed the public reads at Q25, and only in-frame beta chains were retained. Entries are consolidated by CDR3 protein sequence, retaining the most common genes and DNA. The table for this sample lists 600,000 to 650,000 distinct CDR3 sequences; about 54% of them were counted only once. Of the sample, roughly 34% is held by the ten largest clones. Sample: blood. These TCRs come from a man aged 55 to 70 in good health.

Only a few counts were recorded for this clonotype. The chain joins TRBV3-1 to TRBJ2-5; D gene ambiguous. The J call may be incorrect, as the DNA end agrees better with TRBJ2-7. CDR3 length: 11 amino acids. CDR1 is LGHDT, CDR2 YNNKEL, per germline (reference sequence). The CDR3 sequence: CASSYGPEQYF. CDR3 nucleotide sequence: TGTGCCAGCAGCTACGGACCCGAGCAGTACTTC.

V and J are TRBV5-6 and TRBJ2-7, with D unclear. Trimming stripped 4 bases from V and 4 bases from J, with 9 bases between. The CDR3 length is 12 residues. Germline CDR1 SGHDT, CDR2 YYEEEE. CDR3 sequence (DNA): TGTGCCAGCAGCCAAACTCAATACGAGCAGTACTTC. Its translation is CASSQTQYEQYF.

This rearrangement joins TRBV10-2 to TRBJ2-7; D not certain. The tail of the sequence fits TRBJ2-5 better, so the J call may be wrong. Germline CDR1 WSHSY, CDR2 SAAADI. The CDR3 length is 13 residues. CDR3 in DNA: TGCGCCAGCAGGGACGATGAGAAGGAGACCCAGTACTTC. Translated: CASRDDEKETQYF.

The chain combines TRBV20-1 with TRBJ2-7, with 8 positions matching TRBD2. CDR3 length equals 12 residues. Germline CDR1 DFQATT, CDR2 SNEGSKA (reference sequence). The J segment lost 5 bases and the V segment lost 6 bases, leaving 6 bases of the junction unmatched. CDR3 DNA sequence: TGCAGTGCGGCGGGGGGCCGGGACGAGCAGTACTTC. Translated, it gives CSAAGGRDEQYF.

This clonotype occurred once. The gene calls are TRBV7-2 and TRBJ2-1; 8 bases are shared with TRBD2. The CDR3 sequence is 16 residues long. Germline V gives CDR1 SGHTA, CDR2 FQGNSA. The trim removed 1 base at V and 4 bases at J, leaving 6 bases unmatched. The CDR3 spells CASSLGVSGAYNEQFF. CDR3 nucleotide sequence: TGTGCCAGCAGCTTAGGGGTTAGCGGGGCATACAATGAGCAGTTCTTC.

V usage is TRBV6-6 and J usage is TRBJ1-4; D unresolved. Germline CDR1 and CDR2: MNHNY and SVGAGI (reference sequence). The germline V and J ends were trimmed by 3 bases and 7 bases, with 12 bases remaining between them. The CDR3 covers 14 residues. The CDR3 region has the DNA TGTGCCAGCAGTTATGATGCACGGGGTGAAAAACTGTTTTTT. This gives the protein CASSYDARGEKLFF.

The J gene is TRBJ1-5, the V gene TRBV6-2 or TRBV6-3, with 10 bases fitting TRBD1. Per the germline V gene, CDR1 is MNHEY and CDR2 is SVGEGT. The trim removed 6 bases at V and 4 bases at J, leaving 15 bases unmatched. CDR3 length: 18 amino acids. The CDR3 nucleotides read TGTGCCAGCAGACCGGAACCTGGGACAGGGGCGCAGAATCAGCCCCAGCATTTT. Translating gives CASRPEPGTGAQNQPQHF.

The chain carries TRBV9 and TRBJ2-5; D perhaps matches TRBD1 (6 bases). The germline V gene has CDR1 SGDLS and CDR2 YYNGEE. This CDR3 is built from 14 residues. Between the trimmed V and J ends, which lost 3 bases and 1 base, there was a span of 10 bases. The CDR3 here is CASSGTDLQETQYF. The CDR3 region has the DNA TGTGCCAGCAGCGGGACAGACCTCCAAGAGACCCAGTACTTC. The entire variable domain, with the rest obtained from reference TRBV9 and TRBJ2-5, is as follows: DSGVTQTPKHLITATGQRVTLRCSPRSGDLSVYWYQQSLDQGLQFLIQYYNGEERAKGNILERFSAQQFPDLHSELNLSSLELGDSALYFCASSGTDLQETQYFGPGTRLLVL.

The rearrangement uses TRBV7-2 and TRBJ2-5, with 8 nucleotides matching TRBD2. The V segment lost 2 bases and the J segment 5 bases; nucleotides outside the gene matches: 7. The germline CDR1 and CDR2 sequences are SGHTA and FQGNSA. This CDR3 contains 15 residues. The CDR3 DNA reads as TGTGCCAGCAGCTTACGTCGGGGGGGCGGGGAGACCCAGTACTTC. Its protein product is CASSLRRGGGETQYF.

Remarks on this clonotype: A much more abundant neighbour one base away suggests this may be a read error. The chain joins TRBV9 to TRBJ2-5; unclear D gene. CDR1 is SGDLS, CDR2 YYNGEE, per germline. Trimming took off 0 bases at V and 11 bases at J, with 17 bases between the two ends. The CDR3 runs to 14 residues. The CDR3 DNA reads TGTGCCAGCAGCGTAGGGGTCACCGGCCCGGAGCAGTACTTC. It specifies CASSVGVTGPEQYF.

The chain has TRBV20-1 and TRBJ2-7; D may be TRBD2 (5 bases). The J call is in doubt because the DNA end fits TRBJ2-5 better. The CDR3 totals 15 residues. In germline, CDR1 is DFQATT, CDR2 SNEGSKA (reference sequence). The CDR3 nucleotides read TGCAGTGCTAGGGTTCCCCGCTCGGGGAGAGAGACCCAGTACTTC. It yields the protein CSARVPRSGRETQYF.

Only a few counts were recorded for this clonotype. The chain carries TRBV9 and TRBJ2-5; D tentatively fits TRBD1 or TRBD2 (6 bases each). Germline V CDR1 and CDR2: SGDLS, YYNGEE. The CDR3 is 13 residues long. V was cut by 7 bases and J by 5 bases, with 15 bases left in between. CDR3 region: CASGRGAGETQYF. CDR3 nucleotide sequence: TGTGCCAGCGGAAGGGGGGCCGGGGAGACCCAGTACTTC.

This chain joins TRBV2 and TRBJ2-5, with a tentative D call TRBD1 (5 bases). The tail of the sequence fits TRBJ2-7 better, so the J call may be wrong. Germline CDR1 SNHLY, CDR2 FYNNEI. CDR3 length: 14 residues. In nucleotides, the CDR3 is TGTGCCAGCAGTCGAGACAGATATGACTACGAGCAGTACTTC. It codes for CASSRDRYDYEQYF.